This is a list of T cell receptor beta chains from one sample in a study of brain T cells in children with intractable seizures. Sequenced by immunoSEQ multiplex PCR; TCRdb stores in-frame clones only, minus some. Of 340,000 or so clones detected, 85% to 95% appear once; the ten largest clones hold under 7%. Material: peripheral blood, obtained about 5 months after surgery. These TCRs come from a boy in the first two years of life with tuberous sclerosis and intractable seizures. CDR3s include the opening cysteine and the closing phenylalanine or tryptophan. A D gene is named only where the DNA matches it firmly. Clone size is shown for a subset of rows, as once, few, many or a class of expanded clone.

j_gene: TRBJ2-7; v_gene: TRBV2; d_gene: NA; abundance: once; CDR3nt: TGTGCCAGCAGTGTGCCCGGGTCGGGGTACGAGCAGTACTTC; CDR3aa: CASSVPGSGYEQYF
j_gene: TRBJ1-3; v_gene: TRBV5-1; d_gene: NA; abundance: NA; CDR3nt: TGCGCCAGCAAGGTTGACAGCTCTGGAAACACCATATATTTT; CDR3aa: CASKVDSSGNTIYF
j_gene: TRBJ1-2; v_gene: TRBV4-1; d_gene: NA; abundance: NA; CDR3nt: TGCGCCAGCAGCCAAGTTTCTGAGGATGGCTACACCTTC; CDR3aa: CASSQVSEDGYTF
j_gene: TRBJ2-1; v_gene: TRBV4-2; d_gene: NA; abundance: NA; CDR3nt: TGTGCCAGCAGCCAAGATTCCCGGGACAATGAGCAGTTCTTC; CDR3aa: CASSQDSRDNEQFF
j_gene: TRBJ2-2; v_gene: TRBV11-1; d_gene: NA; abundance: NA; CDR3nt: TGTGCCAGCAGCCCCTGGGCCGGGGAGCTGTTTTTT; CDR3aa: CASSPWAGELFF
j_gene: TRBJ1-1; v_gene: TRBV6-5; d_gene: NA; abundance: NA; CDR3nt: TGTGCCAGCGGGTGGGCGAACACTGAAGCTTTCTTT; CDR3aa: CASGWANTEAFF
j_gene: TRBJ2-3; v_gene: TRBV15; d_gene: TRBD2; abundance: NA; CDR3nt: TGTGCCACCAGCTACCCAGGGACTAGCGGGAGTACTCGCACAGATACGCAGTATTTT; CDR3aa: CATSYPGTSGSTRTDTQYF
j_gene: TRBJ2-1; v_gene: TRBV7-2; d_gene: TRBD2; abundance: NA; CDR3nt: TGTGCCAGCAGCTTAGGCCCGGTGCTAGCGGGGAAGGGTAATGAGCAGTTCTTC; CDR3aa: CASSLGPVLAGKGNEQFF
j_gene: TRBJ2-7; v_gene: TRBV27; d_gene: TRBD2; abundance: NA; CDR3nt: TGTGCCAGCAGTTTTTCGGGAGGGGTCTACGAGCAGTACTTC; CDR3aa: CASSFSGGVYEQYF
j_gene: TRBJ2-1; v_gene: TRBV12-3/TRBV12-4; d_gene: NA; abundance: NA; CDR3nt: TGTGCCAGCAGTTTTGGGGGCTCTCTTGAGCAGTTCTTC; CDR3aa: CASSFGGSLEQFF
j_gene: TRBJ1-3; v_gene: TRBV28; d_gene: NA; abundance: NA; CDR3nt: TGTGCCAGCAGTTTATGGGGCAACTCTGGAAACACCATATATTTT; CDR3aa: CASSLWGNSGNTIYF
j_gene: TRBJ1-5; v_gene: TRBV12-5; d_gene: NA; abundance: NA; CDR3nt: TGTGCTAGTGGGGATGTAGCCGCCCCGCAGCCCCAGCATTTT; CDR3aa: CASGDVAAPQPQHF
j_gene: TRBJ1-1; v_gene: TRBV14; d_gene: TRBD1; abundance: NA; CDR3nt: TGTGCCAGCAGCCAGGAGGGAGGGGACAGGGTGTTCGGGAACACTGAAGCTTTCTTT; CDR3aa: CASSQEGGDRVFGNTEAFF
j_gene: TRBJ2-1; v_gene: TRBV12-3/TRBV12-4; d_gene: NA; abundance: NA; CDR3nt: TGTGCCAGCAGATCGGACACCTACAATGAGCAGTTCTTC; CDR3aa: CASRSDTYNEQFF
j_gene: TRBJ2-7; v_gene: TRBV6-6; d_gene: TRBD1; abundance: NA; CDR3nt: TGTGCCAGCAGTTACTCGTGGACAGGCCAAGGATACGAGCAGTACTTC; CDR3aa: CASSYSWTGQGYEQYF
j_gene: TRBJ1-1; v_gene: TRBV6-2/TRBV6-3; d_gene: NA; abundance: NA; CDR3nt: TGTGCCAGCAGTTACCCGGACGGCCTGAACACTGAAGCTTTCTTT; CDR3aa: CASSYPDGLNTEAFF
j_gene: TRBJ2-1; v_gene: TRBV7-9; d_gene: NA; abundance: NA; CDR3nt: TGTGCCATGGACGAGGAGAGGAATGAGCAGTTCTTC; CDR3aa: CAMDEERNEQFF
j_gene: TRBJ2-5; v_gene: TRBV29-1; d_gene: NA; abundance: NA; CDR3nt: TGCAGCGCTACTTCCCCGGGAGCACAAGAGACCCAGTACTTC; CDR3aa: CSATSPGAQETQYF
j_gene: TRBJ1-1; v_gene: TRBV29-1; d_gene: NA; abundance: NA; CDR3nt: TGCAGCGTTTTCAGTCCCCGGGCTGCTTTCTTT; CDR3aa: CSVFSPRAAFF
j_gene: TRBJ1-1; v_gene: TRBV13; d_gene: NA; abundance: NA; CDR3nt: TGTGCCAGCAGCTTAAACTGGGGCACTGAAGCTTTCTTT; CDR3aa: CASSLNWGTEAFF
j_gene: TRBJ2-7; v_gene: TRBV3-1/TRBV3-2; d_gene: TRBD2; abundance: NA; CDR3nt: TGTGCCAGCAGCCAAGGCCCAGCGGGGGCCCCCTACGAGCAGTACTTC; CDR3aa: CASSQGPAGAPYEQYF
j_gene: TRBJ1-4; v_gene: TRBV5-4; d_gene: NA; abundance: NA; CDR3nt: TGTGCCAGCAGCTTGGGGGACGGTGCAACTAATGAAAAACTGTTTTTT; CDR3aa: CASSLGDGATNEKLFF
j_gene: TRBJ1-1; v_gene: TRBV10-3; d_gene: NA; abundance: NA; CDR3nt: TGTGCCATCAGTGAGCCAACCCGGGGGAACACTGAAGCTTTCTTT; CDR3aa: CAISEPTRGNTEAFF